The rows below give T cell receptor beta chains drawn from one sample of a study of human thymus T cells. TCRdb keeps only in-frame clones here, not all; method: immunoSEQ multiplex PCR. The sample comprises some 40,000 clones, 90% to 95% of which are singletons, and over 0.1% rests with the top ten. The source material was blood. All receptors come from a boy under three years old with a congenital heart defect but otherwise immunologically healthy. Both conserved end residues are part of each CDR3.

CDR3 protein: CASTRPGGRQETQYF
J gene: TRBJ2-5
V gene: TRBV6-1

CDR3 protein: CASSLEGEETQYF
J gene: TRBJ2-5
V gene: TRBV5-1

CDR3 protein: CASSHPGQGGTEAFF
J gene: TRBJ1-1
V gene: TRBV4-1

CDR3 protein: CSVIIGTVSYEQYF
J gene: TRBJ2-7
V gene: TRBV29-1

CDR3 protein: CASSPLDRGEQFF
J gene: TRBJ2-1
V gene: TRBV7-9

CDR3 protein: CASSEFTEYGYTF
J gene: TRBJ1-2
V gene: TRBV25-1

CDR3 protein: CAISAAGVGYTF
J gene: TRBJ1-2
V gene: TRBV10-3

CDR3 protein: CASSPSHTGEQFF
J gene: TRBJ2-1
V gene: TRBV18

CDR3 protein: CASLGGYNSPLHF
J gene: TRBJ1-6
V gene: TRBV2

CDR3 protein: CASSLAGGPGYTF
J gene: TRBJ1-2
V gene: TRBV7-2

CDR3 protein: CASSQGAGAGGETQYF
J gene: TRBJ2-5
V gene: TRBV4-2

CDR3 protein: CASSPSETSYTF
J gene: TRBJ1-2
V gene: TRBV18

CDR3 protein: CASSVYRGPYNEQFF
J gene: TRBJ2-1
V gene: TRBV9

CDR3 protein: CASSEERGGDTQYF
J gene: TRBJ2-3
V gene: TRBV2

CDR3 protein: CASSYSGGSSYEQYF
J gene: TRBJ2-7
V gene: TRBV6-5

CDR3 protein: CASSREGNQPQHF
J gene: TRBJ1-5
V gene: TRBV9

CDR3 protein: CAWSVPGATNEKLFF
J gene: TRBJ1-4
V gene: TRBV30

CDR3 protein: CASSLRPLRGDEQFF
J gene: TRBJ2-1
V gene: TRBV7-3

CDR3 protein: CASSLQNTEAFF
J gene: TRBJ1-1
V gene: TRBV28

CDR3 protein: CASSLLVAGGTGELFF
J gene: TRBJ2-2
V gene: TRBV5-4

CDR3 protein: CASSYSKQGAGNTIYF
J gene: TRBJ1-3
V gene: TRBV6-5

CDR3 protein: CASSLYSGRDYGYTF
J gene: TRBJ1-2
V gene: TRBV7-2

CDR3 protein: CASSFPGNTEAFF
J gene: TRBJ1-1
V gene: TRBV28

CDR3 protein: CASSATGGVANEQFF
J gene: TRBJ2-1
V gene: TRBV9

CDR3 protein: CASRSSTDTQYF
J gene: TRBJ2-3
V gene: TRBV28

CDR3 protein: CASSHRTGRETQYF
J gene: TRBJ2-5
V gene: TRBV25-1

CDR3 protein: CASSSRTGNEKLFF
J gene: TRBJ1-4
V gene: TRBV27

CDR3 protein: CASSQSGGSNQPQHF
J gene: TRBJ1-5
V gene: TRBV4-2

CDR3 protein: CASGGSLTDTQYF
J gene: TRBJ2-3
V gene: TRBV6-5

CDR3 protein: CASSFDRGGYNEQFF
J gene: TRBJ2-1
V gene: TRBV4-3

CDR3 protein: CASSILPGQGFGYTF
J gene: TRBJ1-2
V gene: TRBV28

CDR3 protein: CAWSVGKGKLFF
J gene: TRBJ1-4
V gene: TRBV30

CDR3 protein: CASSPLTGRAGGTYEQYF
J gene: TRBJ2-7
V gene: TRBV7-9

CDR3 protein: CATLDYDEQYF
J gene: TRBJ2-7
V gene: TRBV6-1

CDR3 protein: CASSIISGGETQYF
J gene: TRBJ2-5
V gene: TRBV19

CDR3 protein: CATQAPGKTNYGYTF
J gene: TRBJ1-2
V gene: TRBV6-6

CDR3 protein: CAISGGAADTQYF
J gene: TRBJ2-3
V gene: TRBV10-3

CDR3 protein: CASSVAMGLAYNEQFF
J gene: TRBJ2-1
V gene: TRBV9

CDR3 protein: CASRQGAGYTF
J gene: TRBJ1-2
V gene: TRBV6-5

CDR3 protein: CASSLPGLAGVPSYEQYF
J gene: TRBJ2-7
V gene: TRBV7-8

CDR3 protein: CASSFGGAREAFF
J gene: TRBJ1-1
V gene: TRBV28

CDR3 protein: CAWSIGVGPFYGYTF
J gene: TRBJ1-2
V gene: TRBV30

CDR3 protein: CASSPDRYNTEAFF
J gene: TRBJ1-1
V gene: TRBV5-1

CDR3 protein: CASRRDPGNSPLHF
J gene: TRBJ1-6
V gene: TRBV6-1

CDR3 protein: CASRATGGGNSPLHF
J gene: TRBJ1-6
V gene: TRBV6-1

CDR3 protein: CASSLGPGSGNTIYF
J gene: TRBJ1-3
V gene: TRBV28

CDR3 protein: CASGPGHPKGTGELFF
J gene: TRBJ2-2
V gene: TRBV12-5

CDR3 protein: CASSQGAGYEQYF
J gene: TRBJ2-7
V gene: TRBV14

CDR3 protein: CASSLAGGPYEQYF
J gene: TRBJ2-7
V gene: TRBV7-2

CDR3 protein: CAWTTGTDTQYF
J gene: TRBJ2-3
V gene: TRBV30

CDR3 protein: CSVGGAYEQYF
J gene: TRBJ2-7
V gene: TRBV29-1